The 20 T cell receptor beta chains below were found in one sample sequenced in a study of regulatory dendritic cells for organ transplantation. Data came from immunoSEQ multiplex PCR; TCRdb stores just in-frame clones and leaves some out. The profile covers tens of thousands of clones, with 85% to 90% appearing a single time and approximately 0.25% taken by the ten largest. No cognate antigen is known for these TCRs. Sorted T cells were CFSE-labeled and cultured less than 6 days with allogeneic regulatory or mature dendritic cells at 1:10. The source material was naive CD4+ T cells from blood cultured with dendritic cells. The sample's subset: CD45RA+ naive T cells. The origin of the receptors is a human donor in good health.

A few counts support this clone. The chain uses TRBV7-2 and TRBJ1-3, with D uncertain. Trimming removed 5 bases at V and 0 bases at J, with 11 bases between. Germline assignment: CDR1 SGHTA and CDR2 FQGNSA. The length of the CDR3 is 15 residues. As DNA, the CDR3 is TGTGCCAGCAGCCCCCTTGGGATCTCTGGAAACACCATATATTTT. Residues: CASSPLGISGNTIYF.

The V call is TRBV28, the J call TRBJ1-3, with 8 nucleotides matching TRBD1. The V gene end was trimmed by 1 base and the J gene end by 3 bases; junction bases not matched to a gene: 2. CDR1 and CDR2 (germline): MDHEN, SYDVKM. This CDR3 has 15 residues. CDR3 DNA: TGTGCCAGCAGTTTATTAACAGGGGGTGGAAACACCATATATTTT. Amino acid sequence: CASSLLTGGGNTIYF.

A note on this clone: Distinct nucleotide sequences in the sample also encode this CDR3. The chain uses TRBV6-5 and TRBJ1-2; D unclear. The CDR3 totals 11 residues. V was cut by 2 bases and J by 8 bases, with 6 bases left in between. The germline V gene has CDR1 MNHEY and CDR2 SVGAGI. CDR3 bases: TGTGCCAGCAGTTACCGGTACGGCTACACCTTC. Protein product: CASSYRYGYTF.

The V and J genes are TRBV6-4 and TRBJ1-2; D is unclear. CDR1 is MRHNA and CDR2 is SNTAGT in the germline V gene. Trimming took off 5 bases at V and 4 bases at J, with 11 bases between the two ends. The CDR3 spans 13 residues. This CDR3 is CASSPTMFYGYTF. The CDR3 DNA is TGTGCCAGCAGTCCGACGATGTTCTATGGCTACACCTTC.

The V call is TRBV9, the J call TRBJ1-1; D perhaps matches TRBD1 (5 bases). CDR1 and CDR2 from the germline V gene are SGDLS and YYNGEE. Trimming cost V 3 bases and J 1 base, with 7 bases left between them. The CDR3 loop spans 13 amino acids. This CDR3 reads CASSGQWNTEAFF. The CDR3 DNA reads as TGTGCCAGCAGCGGACAGTGGAACACTGAAGCTTTCTTT.

The chain is built from TRBV18 and TRBJ1-1, with 9 bases fitting TRBD1. V lost 5 bases to trimming and J lost 1 base; unmatched junction nucleotides: 11. From germline, CDR1 is KGHSH and CDR2 LQKENI. The CDR3 contains 17 residues. CDR3 protein: CASSGTGPLRGNTEAFF. The DNA for the CDR3 is TGTGCCAGCTCAGGGACAGGGCCGTTGAGAGGGAACACTGAAGCTTTCTTT.

The chain employs TRBV11-2 and TRBJ2-5; D might be TRBD1 (5 bases). The V end lost 2 bases, the J end lost 0 bases, and 10 bases lay between the germline ends. CDR1 SGHAT and CDR2 FQNNGV come from the germline V gene. This CDR3 comprises 15 residues. The CDR3 is CASSLRGQNQETQYF. The CDR3 nucleotides are TGTGCCAGCAGCTTAAGGGGTCAGAACCAAGAGACCCAGTACTTC.

This clone was counted only a few times. The chain uses TRBV10-3 and TRBJ2-7, with D possibly matching TRBD1 (5 bases). CDR1 and CDR2 (germline): ENHRY, SYGVKD. The CDR3 is 13 amino acids. Trimming took 8 bases from V and 5 from J, leaving 16 bases between them. CDR3 protein: CAIGQRAGNEQYF. The CDR3 region has the DNA TGTGCCATCGGCCAAAGGGCAGGGAACGAGCAGTACTTC.

V usage is TRBV6-6 and J usage is TRBJ1-3; TRBD1 aligns across 7 bases. V lost 10 bases and J lost 2; bases outside the gene matches: 8. The CDR3 is 14 amino acids. The germline gives CDR1 MNHNY, CDR2 SVGAGI (reference sequence). CDR3 nucleotides: TGTGCCACCGAGGGTAGGGGGCCTGGAAACACCATATATTTT. This sequence encodes CATEGRGPGNTIYF.

The chain combines TRBV25-1 with TRBJ2-7, with a tentative D call TRBD1 (6 bases). CDR3 length: 15 amino acids. The germline CDR1 and CDR2 sequences are MGHDK and SYGVNS. Trimming pared 1 base from V and 2 bases from J, leaving 12 bases between. In nucleotides, the CDR3 is TGTGCCAGCAGTGAATCCCGAGGGGGAGCCTACGAGCAGTACTTC. It translates to CASSESRGGAYEQYF.

The V gene is TRBV14, the J gene TRBJ1-1; no firm D call. The CDR3 runs 13 residues. Trimming removed 1 base at V and 7 bases at J, with 10 bases between. Germline CDR1 is SGHDN and CDR2 is FVKESK. CDR3 nucleotide sequence: TGTGCCAGCAGCCAAGTGGGTGGGATTGAAGCTTTCTTT. Translation gives CASSQVGGIEAFF.

This chain links TRBV30 with TRBJ1-2; the D gene is possibly TRBD1 (5 bases). The CDR3 has 14 residues. The germline V gene has CDR1 GTSNPN and CDR2 SVGIG (reference sequence). Trimming took 4 bases from V and 3 from J, leaving 15 bases between them. Here the CDR3 DNA reads TGTGCCTGGATGGACATCAAAGGCGACTATGGCTACACCTTC. Amino acid sequence: CAWMDIKGDYGYTF.

The chain is built from TRBV30 and TRBJ2-7; D gene uncertain. The CDR3 extends over 12 amino acids. Per germline, CDR1 GTSNPN and CDR2 SVGIG (reference sequence). Trimming left V 0 bases short and J 7 bases short, with 10 bases between. DNA for the CDR3: TGTGCCTGGAGTGTATACTCCCGGGAGCAGTACTTC. Protein sequence: CAWSVYSREQYF. Full variable domain (missing parts from reference TRBV30 and TRBJ2-7): SQTIHQWPATLVQPVGSPLSLECTVEGTSNPNLYWYRQAAGRGLQLLFYSVGIGQISSEVPQNLSASRPQDRQFILSSKKLLLSDSGFYLCAWSVYSREQYFGPGTRLTVT.

The chain joins TRBV7-3 to TRBJ2-1; TRBD2 matches 7 bases. Germline-derived CDR1 and CDR2 are SGHTA and FQGTGA. Trimming cost V 2 bases and J 5 bases; bases outside gene matches: 3. The CDR3 has 14 residues. The CDR3 nucleotides read TGTGCCAGCAGCTTATACAGCGGGGACAATGAGCAGTTCTTC. This sequence encodes CASSLYSGDNEQFF.

The chain links TRBV7-6 to TRBJ2-1; unclear D gene. From germline, CDR1 is SGHVS and CDR2 FNYEAQ. The CDR3 contains 13 residues. V lost 1 base, J lost 5 bases, and 6 bases lay in between. The CDR3 sequence: CASSLGENNEQFF. DNA of the CDR3: TGTGCCAGCAGCTTAGGAGAGAACAATGAGCAGTTCTTC.

This clone was recorded once. The chain employs TRBV2 and TRBJ1-2, with D unclear. There are 15 residues in the CDR3. Looked up from germline, CDR1 is SNHLY and CDR2 is FYNNEI. The germline V and J ends were trimmed by 6 bases and 5 bases, with 19 bases remaining between them. CDR3 region: CASREKWALGYGYTF. CDR3 DNA sequence: TGTGCCAGCAGGGAAAAGTGGGCATTAGGGTATGGCTACACCTTC. The variable domain in full, completed from reference TRBV2 and TRBJ1-2, reads EPEVTQTPSHQVTQMGQEVILRCVPISNHLYFYWYRQILGQKVEFLVSFYNNEISEKSEIFDDQFSVERPDGSNFTLKIRSTKLEDSAMYFCASREKWALGYGYTFGSGTRLTVV.

The rearrangement uses TRBV27 and TRBJ2-7; possibly TRBD1 for D (5 bases). This CDR3 has 14 amino acids. V gave up 2 bases and J gave up 2 bases, with 10 bases separating them. The germline CDR1 and CDR2 sequences are MNHEY and SMNVEV (reference sequence). The CDR3 nucleotides read TGTGCCAGCAGTTTAGAAGGGGCGCCCTACGAGCAGTACTTC. Amino acids: CASSLEGAPYEQYF.

The chain recombines TRBV27 with TRBJ1-5; D might be TRBD1 (5 bases). Per the germline V gene, CDR1 is MNHEY and CDR2 is SMNVEV (reference sequence). V was cut by 3 bases and J by 0 bases, with 9 bases left in between. The CDR3 covers 15 residues. This CDR3 reads CASSFDRLSNQPQHF. Here the CDR3 DNA reads TGTGCCAGCAGTTTCGACAGACTTAGCAATCAGCCCCAGCATTTT.

The chain has TRBV11-2 and TRBJ2-1; perhaps TRBD2 as D (5 bases). CDR3 length: 14 amino acids. The V and J ends lost 9 bases and 4 bases respectively, with 16 bases between them. The V gene's germline CDR1 is SGHAT and CDR2 FQNNGV. The DNA for the CDR3 is TGTGCCAGTTCGGTCCGGGCGGGTTACAATGAGCAGTTCTTC. It codes for CASSVRAGYNEQFF.

The genes are TRBV28 and TRBJ2-7; TRBD2 matches 14 bases. Germline lookup yields CDR1 MDHEN and CDR2 SYDVKM. After removal of 3 bases from V and 7 bases from J, the junction contained 8 bases not matched to a gene. The CDR3 is 16 residues long. The CDR3 region is CASSFQGLAGDREQYF. CDR3 coding DNA: TGTGCCAGCAGTTTCCAGGGACTAGCGGGAGATCGGGAGCAGTACTTC.